The rows below give T cell receptor beta chains drawn from one sample of a study of blood T cells in healthy people across ages. Using its own MiXCR run on the 5' RACE reads, TCRdb lists one record per CDR3 protein. This sample has some 1.1 million distinct CDR3 sequences, with more than 30% found just once. The specimen sequenced was blood. The receptors here all came from a man between 18 and 35 years old in good health. The CDR3 runs from the conserved cysteine through the conserved F or W. The order of the fields is J gene, clone size, D gene, V gene, CDR3 DNA, CDR3 protein. D genes are given only for firm matches. Clone size is not always given. Where it is, it says once, few, many or a class for expanded clones.

j_gene: TRBJ2-5; abundance: .; d_gene: .; v_gene: TRBV14; CDR3nt: TGTGCCAGCAGCATAAGGAGGACTGAGCAGTACTTC; CDR3aa: CASSIRRTEQYF
j_gene: TRBJ2-7; abundance: .; d_gene: TRBD1; v_gene: TRBV28; CDR3nt: TGTGCCAGCGGCGCTAGACAGGGGGGTTCGGCCTACGAGCAGTACTTC; CDR3aa: CASGARQGGSAYEQYF
j_gene: TRBJ1-1; abundance: .; d_gene: TRBD1; v_gene: TRBV18; CDR3nt: TGTGCCAGCTCAGAGACAGGGAAAAACACTGAAGCTTTCTTT; CDR3aa: CASSETGKNTEAFF
j_gene: TRBJ1-2; abundance: .; d_gene: TRBD1; v_gene: TRBV7-9; CDR3nt: TGTGCCACCTGGGGGACAGACTCTCTTAACTATGGCTACACCTTC; CDR3aa: CATWGTDSLNYGYTF
j_gene: TRBJ1-1; abundance: few; d_gene: .; v_gene: TRBV29-1; CDR3nt: TGCTCCTGTGGGGGGCACACTGAAGCTTTCTTT; CDR3aa: CSCGGHTEAFF
j_gene: TRBJ2-1; abundance: few; d_gene: .; v_gene: TRBV7-3; CDR3nt: TGTGCCAGCAGCTTAACGCGGAACGATGAGCAGTTCTTC; CDR3aa: CASSLTRNDEQFF
j_gene: TRBJ1-2; abundance: many; d_gene: .; v_gene: TRBV10-3; CDR3nt: TGTGCCACCTTCAACGCTAACTATGGCTACACCTTC; CDR3aa: CATFNANYGYTF
j_gene: TRBJ2-1; abundance: few; d_gene: TRBD1; v_gene: TRBV27; CDR3nt: TGTGCCAGCAGCCCCAGAGACAGGGGTGAGGCCAATGAGCAGTTCTTC; CDR3aa: CASSPRDRGEANEQFF
j_gene: TRBJ2-2; abundance: once; d_gene: .; v_gene: TRBV7-6; CDR3nt: TGTGCCAGCAGCTTTACAGGGAGATATACCGGGGAGCTGTTTTTT; CDR3aa: CASSFTGRYTGELFF
j_gene: TRBJ2-7; abundance: few; d_gene: TRBD1; v_gene: TRBV6-6; CDR3nt: TGTGCCAGCAGTTTCGACAGGGGGCGCTTCTACGAGCAGTACTTC; CDR3aa: CASSFDRGRFYEQYF
j_gene: TRBJ2-1; abundance: many; d_gene: .; v_gene: TRBV27; CDR3nt: TGCGCCAGCAGCTTGTGGGGTAATGAGCAGTTCTTC; CDR3aa: CASSLWGNEQFF
j_gene: TRBJ2-7; abundance: few; d_gene: .; v_gene: TRBV20-1; CDR3nt: TGCAGTGCTAGACGTTCGGGACCTTACTACGAGCAGTACTTC; CDR3aa: CSARRSGPYYEQYF
j_gene: TRBJ1-1; abundance: .; d_gene: .; v_gene: TRBV5-1; CDR3nt: TGCGCCAGCAGCTTTCCACTTTCGGGGGGGGCAGAAGGTACTGAAGCTTTCTTT; CDR3aa: CASSFPLSGGAEGTEAFF
j_gene: TRBJ1-6; abundance: .; d_gene: .; v_gene: TRBV20-1; CDR3nt: TGCAGTGCTAGAGAGGTGGGGCTAGCCTATAATTCACCCCTCCACTTT; CDR3aa: CSAREVGLAYNSPLHF
j_gene: TRBJ2-1; abundance: few; d_gene: TRBD1; v_gene: TRBV5-6; CDR3nt: TGTGCCAGCAGCTTGAGGGACAGGGGGATAGCCTCCTACAATGAGCAGTTCTTC; CDR3aa: CASSLRDRGIASYNEQFF
j_gene: TRBJ2-7; abundance: .; d_gene: TRBD2; v_gene: TRBV20-1; CDR3nt: TGCAGTCCATCTAGGGAGGGCTACGAGCAGTACTTC; CDR3aa: CSPSREGYEQYF
j_gene: TRBJ2-5; abundance: .; d_gene: .; v_gene: TRBV24-1; CDR3nt: TGTGCCGCCAGTGATTCAGGGTACCAAGAGACCCAGTACTTC; CDR3aa: CAASDSGYQETQYF
j_gene: TRBJ1-2; abundance: few; d_gene: TRBD1; v_gene: TRBV29-1; CDR3nt: TGCAGCGTGACTGGGACAGGGGAAGATGGCTACACCTTC; CDR3aa: CSVTGTGEDGYTF
j_gene: TRBJ2-3; abundance: few; d_gene: .; v_gene: TRBV20-1; CDR3nt: TGCAGTGCTAGAGATTCTCGGTTGACTAGCACAGATACGCAGTATTTT; CDR3aa: CSARDSRLTSTDTQYF
j_gene: TRBJ1-1; abundance: .; d_gene: .; v_gene: TRBV4-3; CDR3nt: TGCGCCAGCAGCCAAGAATACAGGATGAACACTGAAGCTTTCTTT; CDR3aa: CASSQEYRMNTEAFF
j_gene: TRBJ2-1; abundance: few; d_gene: .; v_gene: TRBV12-3/TRBV12-4; CDR3nt: TGTGCCAGCAGTTTAGCGAACCTTTACAATGAGCAGTTCTTC; CDR3aa: CASSLANLYNEQFF
j_gene: TRBJ2-3; abundance: once; d_gene: TRBD1; v_gene: TRBV4-3; CDR3nt: TGCGCCAGCAGCCAAGAGAGAGGTGGACAGGGGGCTAGCACAGATACGCAGTATTTT; CDR3aa: CASSQERGGQGASTDTQYF
j_gene: TRBJ2-3; abundance: many; d_gene: .; v_gene: TRBV2; CDR3nt: TGTGCCAGCAGGGAGACAGATACGCAGTATTTT; CDR3aa: CASRETDTQYF
j_gene: TRBJ1-5; abundance: .; d_gene: .; v_gene: TRBV7-2; CDR3nt: TGTGCCAGCAGCCCGACCGTGGGGCCCAATCAGCCCCAGCATTTT; CDR3aa: CASSPTVGPNQPQHF
j_gene: TRBJ2-2; abundance: few; d_gene: .; v_gene: TRBV5-1; CDR3nt: TGCGCCAGCAGTCTGCGGGGGCGAGGCACCGGGGAGCTGTTTTTT; CDR3aa: CASSLRGRGTGELFF
j_gene: TRBJ2-1; abundance: .; d_gene: TRBD2; v_gene: TRBV6-2/TRBV6-3; CDR3nt: TGTGCCAGCAGTTACTTACTAGCGGGGGGGTACAATGAGCAGTTCTTC; CDR3aa: CASSYLLAGGYNEQFF
j_gene: TRBJ1-5; abundance: .; d_gene: .; v_gene: TRBV20-1; CDR3nt: TGCAGTGCTGGGAGACAGACTAGCAATCAGCCCCAGCATTTT; CDR3aa: CSAGRQTSNQPQHF
j_gene: TRBJ2-2; abundance: .; d_gene: .; v_gene: TRBV20-1; CDR3nt: TGCAGTGCTTTAGGGGGACCGGACACCGGGGAGCTGTTTTTT; CDR3aa: CSALGGPDTGELFF
j_gene: TRBJ2-3; abundance: .; d_gene: TRBD2; v_gene: TRBV28; CDR3nt: TGTGCCAGCAGTTTATTCGGGCGGGGGGTTACAGATACGCAGTATTTT; CDR3aa: CASSLFGRGVTDTQYF
j_gene: TRBJ2-1; abundance: few; d_gene: .; v_gene: TRBV4-3; CDR3nt: TGCGCCAGCAGCCTAAACCAGAGGGGTCGGGATGAGCAGTTCTTC; CDR3aa: CASSLNQRGRDEQFF
j_gene: TRBJ2-6; abundance: few; d_gene: TRBD1; v_gene: TRBV28; CDR3nt: TGTGCCAGCAGACATACGCTGGGTGGGACAGGCAGCTCTGGGGCCAACGTCCTGACTTTC; CDR3aa: CASRHTLGGTGSSGANVLTF
j_gene: TRBJ2-1; abundance: .; d_gene: .; v_gene: TRBV6-1; CDR3nt: TGTGCCAGCAGGGGGGGAACGAGGAACAATGAGCAGTTCTTC; CDR3aa: CASRGGTRNNEQFF
j_gene: TRBJ2-1; abundance: .; d_gene: TRBD1; v_gene: TRBV6-6; CDR3nt: TGTGCCAGCAGCCCCCTTGAGGGGGCTAACCACAATGAGCAGTTCTTC; CDR3aa: CASSPLEGANHNEQFF
j_gene: TRBJ2-5; abundance: many; d_gene: .; v_gene: TRBV4-1; CDR3nt: TGCGCCAGCAGCTCCCGAGGGGAGACCCAGTACTTC; CDR3aa: CASSSRGETQYF
j_gene: TRBJ1-2; abundance: few; d_gene: .; v_gene: TRBV6-2/TRBV6-3; CDR3nt: TGTGCCAGCAGTTATGCAGGGCTCGGTGGCTACACCTTC; CDR3aa: CASSYAGLGGYTF
j_gene: TRBJ2-1; abundance: few; d_gene: TRBD2; v_gene: TRBV11-2; CDR3nt: TGTGCCAGCACCCAGGTAGCGGGCCCCGATGAGCAGTTCTTC; CDR3aa: CASTQVAGPDEQFF
j_gene: TRBJ2-1; abundance: many; d_gene: TRBD2; v_gene: TRBV29-1; CDR3nt: TGCAGCGTTGGCGGGGGGCTTTACAATGAGCAGTTCTTC; CDR3aa: CSVGGGLYNEQFF